A selection of T cell receptor beta chains follows, all from one sample in a study of OX40 agonist ivuxolimab in advanced cancers. Sequencing used immunoSEQ multiplex PCR; TCRdb keeps in-frame clones, though not all of them. The sample records 49,000 or so clones, 80% to 90% being singletons. The sequenced sample was CD4+ or CD8+ T cells sorted from blood, obtained in a trial of the OX40 agonist ivuxolimab. The receptors come from an adult with an advanced solid tumor such as melanoma, head and neck, liver or kidney cancer. The conserved cysteine and the conserved F or W are not part of the CDR3 here. Each record gives: V gene, CDR3 protein.

V: TRBV30
CDR3: AWSLALGNQPQH

V: TRBV4-1
CDR3: ASSQGLAGVENTQY

V: TRBV19
CDR3: ASSSVGNTEAF

V: TRBV18
CDR3: ASSPDLGAKNIQY

V: TRBV7-9
CDR3: ASSPQGVEKLF

V: TRBV12-5
CDR3: ASGLDEGQSETQY

V: TRBV19
CDR3: ASSPRQGLNQPQH

V: TRBV19
CDR3: ASSSGRQGIQPQH

V: TRBV19
CDR3: ASKTSGSADTQY

V: TRBV27
CDR3: ASSWTGGFQPQH

V: TRBV6-1
CDR3: ASSVEHGLNTEAF

V: TRBV6-5
CDR3: ASRGPLTNSPLH

V: TRBV11-2
CDR3: ASSLGLRLRQATDTQY

V: TRBV6-5
CDR3: ASSLGGIDTQY

V: TRBV29-1
CDR3: SVDRAAGELF

V: TRBV19
CDR3: ASSIDWGPQPQH

V: TRBV7-9
CDR3: ASSLTGPGEQF

V: TRBV2
CDR3: ASLYPRAGPHSGEKLF

V: TRBV7-8
CDR3: ASSERRAYEQY

V: TRBV6-6
CDR3: ASSSTEQY

V: TRBV27
CDR3: ASSRSPGANEKLF

V: TRBV5-1
CDR3: ASSWGNTEAF

V: TRBV7-8
CDR3: ASSLGQTMNTEAF

V: TRBV5-8
CDR3: ASSRSGRAPTDTQY

V: TRBV5-6
CDR3: ASSFSVEQY

V: TRBV11-3
CDR3: ASSPSGGMAHEQY

V: TRBV21-1
CDR3: ASSQGLGSYQY

V: TRBV11-2
CDR3: ASSPGATTLNEQF

V: TRBV27
CDR3: ASSLSTGGSTEAF

V: TRBV5-1
CDR3: ASSLGQGRHSPLH

V: TRBV5-6
CDR3: ASSFGSHNEQF

V: TRBV7-2
CDR3: ASSQSSYNEQF

V: TRBV15
CDR3: ATSRDSGSGNTIY

V: TRBV6-5
CDR3: ASSLIQGAYGYT

V: TRBV7-9
CDR3: ASSRQGAEAF

V: TRBV5-1
CDR3: ASSLGQGRGSEAF

V: TRBV6-5
CDR3: ASSRQGVQPQH

V: TRBV7-8
CDR3: ASSSLGSSYNSPLH

V: TRBV7-9
CDR3: ASSFDRGISQSAQH

V: TRBV27
CDR3: ASSFRSRQGMTDYEQY

V: TRBV5-8
CDR3: ASSLQGVRNEQY

V: TRBV6-5
CDR3: ASRQDRISYEQY

V: TRBV18
CDR3: ASSPQRGSYNEQF